This T cell receptor (beta chain) was found in a study of shared clonotypes between healthy human individuals. The protocol was immunoSEQ multiplex PCR, while the TCRdb copy is restricted to in-frame clones and leaves out a portion. The data show more than 1,200,000 clones, 98% seen once. Partitioning of CD4+ cells yielded a CD45RA+ naive subset and a CD45RA-negative memory subset. CDR3 size: 14 residues. Germline CDR1 reads SGHRS; CDR2 reads YFSETQ. The V gene end was trimmed by 6 bases and the J gene end by 3 bases; junction bases not matched to a gene: 5. The source of this sequence is a man aged 25-40 years in good health. Source material: naive CD4+ T cells sorted from blood. As to subset: CD45RA+ positively selected. The rearrangement joins TRBV5-1 to TRBJ1-4; 7 bases are a match to TRBD1. The CDR3 loop is CASTPTGSNEKLFF. CDR3 nucleotide sequence: TGCGCCAGCACCCCGACAGGGTCTAATGAAAAACTGTTTTTT.